The entry below gives a single T cell receptor beta chain sequence along with its context. Its antigen remains unidentified. TCRdb's copy holds only in-frame clones and misses some; the assay was immunoSEQ multiplex PCR. The sample carries approximately 320,000 clones, 87% recorded once. Germline V gene sequence: CDR1 WSHSY, CDR2 SAAADI. The CDR3 covers 12 residues. V dropped 3 bases and J dropped 3 bases, with 5 bases sitting between them. This specimen belongs to a study of shared clonotypes between healthy human individuals. General study findings and limits: Several donors had about 5% of their naive CD4 clonotypes in common.

Source material: memory CD8+ T cells sorted from blood. Described subset: CD45RO+ cells pooled with CCR7-negative TemRA cells. The genes are TRBV10-2 and TRBJ1-1; D is undetermined. The clonotype comes from a young man in good health. CDR3 DNA sequence: TGCGCCAGCAGTGACGGATACACTGAAGCTTTCTTT. Its protein is CASSDGYTEAFF.